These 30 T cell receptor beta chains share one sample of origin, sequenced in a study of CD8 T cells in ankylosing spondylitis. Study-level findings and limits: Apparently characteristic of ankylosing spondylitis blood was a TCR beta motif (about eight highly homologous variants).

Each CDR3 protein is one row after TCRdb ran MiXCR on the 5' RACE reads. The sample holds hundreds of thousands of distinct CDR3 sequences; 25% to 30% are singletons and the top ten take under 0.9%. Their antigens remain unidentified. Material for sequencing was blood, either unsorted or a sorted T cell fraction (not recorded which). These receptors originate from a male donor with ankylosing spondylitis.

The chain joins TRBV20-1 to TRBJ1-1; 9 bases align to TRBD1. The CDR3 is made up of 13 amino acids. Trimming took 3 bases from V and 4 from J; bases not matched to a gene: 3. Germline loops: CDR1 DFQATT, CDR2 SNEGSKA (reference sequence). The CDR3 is CSASHRGLTEAFF. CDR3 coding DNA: TGCAGTGCTAGTCACAGGGGGCTCACTGAAGCTTTCTTT.

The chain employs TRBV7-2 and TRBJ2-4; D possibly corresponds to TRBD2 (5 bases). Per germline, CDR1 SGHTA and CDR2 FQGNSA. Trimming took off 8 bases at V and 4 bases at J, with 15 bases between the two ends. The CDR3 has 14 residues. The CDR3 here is CASARPGKKNIQYF. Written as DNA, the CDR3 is TGTGCCAGCGCCCGACCCGGGAAAAAAAACATTCAGTACTTC.

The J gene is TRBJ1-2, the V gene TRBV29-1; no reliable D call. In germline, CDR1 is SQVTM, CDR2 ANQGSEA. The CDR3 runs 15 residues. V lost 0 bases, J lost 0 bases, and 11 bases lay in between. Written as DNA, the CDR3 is TGCAGCGTTGAAGATCTGACTGTCGCTAACTATGGCTACACCTTC. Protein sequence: CSVEDLTVANYGYTF.

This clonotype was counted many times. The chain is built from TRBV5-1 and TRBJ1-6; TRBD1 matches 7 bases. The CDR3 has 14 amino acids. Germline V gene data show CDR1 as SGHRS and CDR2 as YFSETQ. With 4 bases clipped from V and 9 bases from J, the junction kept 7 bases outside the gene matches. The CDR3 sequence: CASSNRDRASPLHF. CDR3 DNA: TGCGCCAGCAGCAACCGGGACAGAGCTTCACCCCTCCACTTT.

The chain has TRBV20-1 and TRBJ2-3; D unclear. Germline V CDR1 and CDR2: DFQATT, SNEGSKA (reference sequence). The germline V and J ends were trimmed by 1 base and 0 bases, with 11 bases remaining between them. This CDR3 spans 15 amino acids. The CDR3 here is CSARGRLLSTDTQYF. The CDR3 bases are TGCAGTGCTAGAGGTCGGCTACTGAGCACAGATACGCAGTATTTT.

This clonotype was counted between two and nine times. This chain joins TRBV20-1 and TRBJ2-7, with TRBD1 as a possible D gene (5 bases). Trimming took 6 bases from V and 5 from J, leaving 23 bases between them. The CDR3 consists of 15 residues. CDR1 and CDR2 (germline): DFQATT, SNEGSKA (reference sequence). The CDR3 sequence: CSAPLYSGAWDEQYF. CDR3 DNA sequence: TGCAGTGCCCCCCTCTATAGTGGGGCGTGGGACGAGCAGTACTTC.

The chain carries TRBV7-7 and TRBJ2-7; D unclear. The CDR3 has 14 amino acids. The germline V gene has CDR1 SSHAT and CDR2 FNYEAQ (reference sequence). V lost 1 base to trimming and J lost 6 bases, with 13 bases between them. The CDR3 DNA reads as TGTGCCAGCAGCTTAGATGGGGTTTTACGCGAGCAGTACTTC. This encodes CASSLDGVLREQYF.

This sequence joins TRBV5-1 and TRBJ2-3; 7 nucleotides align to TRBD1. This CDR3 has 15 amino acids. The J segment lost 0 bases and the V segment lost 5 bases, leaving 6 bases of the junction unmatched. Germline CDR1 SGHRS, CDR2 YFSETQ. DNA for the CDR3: TGCGCCAGCAGGTCGAAGGGGGCTAGCACAGATACGCAGTATTTT. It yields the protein CASRSKGASTDTQYF.

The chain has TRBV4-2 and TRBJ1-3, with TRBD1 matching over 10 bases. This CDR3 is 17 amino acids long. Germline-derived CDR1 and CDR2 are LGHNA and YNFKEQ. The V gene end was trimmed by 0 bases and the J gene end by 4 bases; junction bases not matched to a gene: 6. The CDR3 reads CASSQEGTGAAGNTIYF. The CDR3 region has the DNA TGTGCCAGCAGCCAAGAGGGGACAGGGGCAGCGGGAAACACCATATATTTT.

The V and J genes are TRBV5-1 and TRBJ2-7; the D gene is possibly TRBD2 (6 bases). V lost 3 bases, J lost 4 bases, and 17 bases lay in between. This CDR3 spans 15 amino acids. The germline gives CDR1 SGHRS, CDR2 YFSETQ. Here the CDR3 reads CASSWRLVAEYEQYV. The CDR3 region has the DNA TGCGCCAGCAGCTGGCGTTTGGTAGCGGAATACGAGCAGTACGTC.

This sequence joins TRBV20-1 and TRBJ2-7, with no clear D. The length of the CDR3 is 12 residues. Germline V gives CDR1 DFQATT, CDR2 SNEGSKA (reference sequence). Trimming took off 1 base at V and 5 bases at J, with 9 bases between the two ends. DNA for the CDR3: TGCAGTGCTAGAGGATCGCAGCACGAGCAGTACGTC. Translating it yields CSARGSQHEQYV.

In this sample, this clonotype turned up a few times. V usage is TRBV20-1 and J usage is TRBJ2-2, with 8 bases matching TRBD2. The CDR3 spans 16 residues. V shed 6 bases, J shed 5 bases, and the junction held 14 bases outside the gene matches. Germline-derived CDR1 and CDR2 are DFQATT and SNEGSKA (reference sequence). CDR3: CSAPLSGRGETGELFF. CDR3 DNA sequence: TGCAGTGCCCCCTTAAGCGGGAGAGGAGAAACCGGGGAGCTGTTTTTT.

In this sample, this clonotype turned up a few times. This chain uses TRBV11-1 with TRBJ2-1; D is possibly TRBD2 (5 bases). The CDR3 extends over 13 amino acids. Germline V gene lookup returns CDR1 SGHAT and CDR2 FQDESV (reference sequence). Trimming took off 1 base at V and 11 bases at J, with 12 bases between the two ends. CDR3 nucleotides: TGTGCCAGCAGCTTAGTTCCTAGCCCGCAGCAGTTCTTC. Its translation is CASSLVPSPQQFF. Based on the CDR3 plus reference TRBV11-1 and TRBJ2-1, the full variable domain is EAEVAQSPRYKITEKSQAVAFWCDPISGHATLYWYRQILGQGPELLVQFQDESVVDDSQLPKDRFSAERLKGVDSTLKIQPAELGDSAMYLCASSLVPSPQQFFGPGTRLTVL.

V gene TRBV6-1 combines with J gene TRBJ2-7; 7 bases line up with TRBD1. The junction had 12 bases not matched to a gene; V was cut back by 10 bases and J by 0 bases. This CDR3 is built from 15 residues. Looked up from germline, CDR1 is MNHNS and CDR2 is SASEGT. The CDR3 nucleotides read TGTGCCACTCGAGTGGACAGGTCAAGCTCCTACGAGCAGTACGTC. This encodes CATRVDRSSSYEQYV.

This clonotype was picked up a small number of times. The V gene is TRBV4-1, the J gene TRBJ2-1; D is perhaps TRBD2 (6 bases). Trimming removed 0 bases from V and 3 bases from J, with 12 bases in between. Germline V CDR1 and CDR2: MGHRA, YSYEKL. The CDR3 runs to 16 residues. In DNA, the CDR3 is TGCGCCAGCAGCCAAGATTTTGCGGGATACTACAATGAGCAGTTCTTC. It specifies CASSQDFAGYYNEQFF.

CDR3 coding DNA: TGTGCCAGCAGCTCCAGGGTTGCCTCCTATAATTCACCCCTCCACTTT. This gives the protein CASSSRVASYNSPLHF. The chain carries TRBV11-3 and TRBJ1-6; TRBD1 might be the D (5 bases). Looked up from germline, CDR1 is SGHNT and CDR2 is YENEEA. The CDR3 spans 16 residues. Between the trimmed V and J ends, which lost 4 bases and 0 bases, there was a span of 10 bases.

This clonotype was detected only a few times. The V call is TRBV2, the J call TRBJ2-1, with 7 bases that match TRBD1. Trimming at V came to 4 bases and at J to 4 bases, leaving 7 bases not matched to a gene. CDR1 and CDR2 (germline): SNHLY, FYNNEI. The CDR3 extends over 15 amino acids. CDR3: CASSVSGQLYNEQFF. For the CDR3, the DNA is TGTGCCAGCAGTGTGTCGGGACAGTTATACAATGAGCAGTTCTTC.

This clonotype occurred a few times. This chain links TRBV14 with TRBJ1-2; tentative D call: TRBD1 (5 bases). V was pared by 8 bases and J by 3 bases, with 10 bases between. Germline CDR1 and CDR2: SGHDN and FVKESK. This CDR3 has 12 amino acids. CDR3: CASGRGDYGYTF. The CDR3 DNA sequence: TGTGCCAGCGGGCGGGGCGACTATGGCTACACCTTC.

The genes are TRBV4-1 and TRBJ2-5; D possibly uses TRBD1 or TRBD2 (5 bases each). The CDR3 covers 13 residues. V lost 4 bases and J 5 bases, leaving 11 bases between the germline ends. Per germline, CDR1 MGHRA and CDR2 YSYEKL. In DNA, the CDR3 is TGCGCCAGCAGCCGAGGGGCCCGGGAGACCCAGTACTTC. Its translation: CASSRGARETQYF.

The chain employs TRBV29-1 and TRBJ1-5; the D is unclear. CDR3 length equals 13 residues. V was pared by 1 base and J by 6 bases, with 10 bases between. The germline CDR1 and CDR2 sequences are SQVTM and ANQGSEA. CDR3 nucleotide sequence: TGCAGCGTTGAAGTCTCCCAAGGTCAGCCCCAGCATTTT. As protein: CSVEVSQGQPQHF.

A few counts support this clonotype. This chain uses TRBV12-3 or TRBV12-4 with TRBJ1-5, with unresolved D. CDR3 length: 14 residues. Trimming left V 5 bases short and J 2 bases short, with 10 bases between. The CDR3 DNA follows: TGTGCCAGCAGTGCGCGGGAGGGCAATCAGCCCCAGCATTTT. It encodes CASSAREGNQPQHF.

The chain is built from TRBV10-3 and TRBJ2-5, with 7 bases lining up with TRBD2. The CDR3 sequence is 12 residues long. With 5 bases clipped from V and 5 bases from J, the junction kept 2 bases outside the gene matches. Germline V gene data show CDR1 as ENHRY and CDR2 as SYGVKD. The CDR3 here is CAISTSAETQYF. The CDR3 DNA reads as TGTGCCATCAGTACTAGCGCTGAGACCCAGTACTTC.

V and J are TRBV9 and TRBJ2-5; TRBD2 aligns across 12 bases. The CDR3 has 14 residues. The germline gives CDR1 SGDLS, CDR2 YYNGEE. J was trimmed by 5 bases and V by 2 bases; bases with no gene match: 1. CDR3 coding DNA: TGTGCCAGCAGCGTCGGGACTAGCGGGGAGACCCAGTACTTC. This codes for CASSVGTSGETQYF.

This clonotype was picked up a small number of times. This chain's CDR3 is CASRDRKASGANVLTF. The DNA of the CDR3 is TGTGCCAGCAGGGACAGGAAAGCCTCTGGGGCCAACGTCCTGACTTTC. J is TRBJ2-6 and V is TRBV2, with TRBD1 identical over 7 bases. Trimming removed 6 bases from V and 0 bases from J; junction bases left unmatched: 5. The CDR3 loop spans 16 amino acids. CDR1 and CDR2 (germline): SNHLY, FYNNEI.

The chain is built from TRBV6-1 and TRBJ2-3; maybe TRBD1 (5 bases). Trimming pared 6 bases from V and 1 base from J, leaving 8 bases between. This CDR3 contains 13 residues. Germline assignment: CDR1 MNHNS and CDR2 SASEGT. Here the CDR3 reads CASRSRGTDTQYF. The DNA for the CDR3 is TGTGCCAGCAGGAGCAGGGGCACAGATACGCAGTATTTT.

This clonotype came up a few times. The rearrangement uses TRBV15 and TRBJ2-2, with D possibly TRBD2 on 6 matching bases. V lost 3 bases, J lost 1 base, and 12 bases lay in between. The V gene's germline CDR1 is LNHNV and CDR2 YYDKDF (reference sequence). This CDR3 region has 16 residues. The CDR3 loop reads CATSSSLAMNTGELFF. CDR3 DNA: TGTGCCACCAGCAGCAGTCTAGCGATGAACACCGGGGAGCTGTTTTTT.

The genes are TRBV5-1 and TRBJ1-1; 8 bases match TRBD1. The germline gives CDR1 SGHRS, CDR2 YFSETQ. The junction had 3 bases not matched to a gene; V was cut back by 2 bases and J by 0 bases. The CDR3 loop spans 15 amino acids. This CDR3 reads CASSFPGGMNTEAFF. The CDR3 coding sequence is TGCGCCAGCAGCTTCCCAGGGGGCATGAACACTGAAGCTTTCTTT.

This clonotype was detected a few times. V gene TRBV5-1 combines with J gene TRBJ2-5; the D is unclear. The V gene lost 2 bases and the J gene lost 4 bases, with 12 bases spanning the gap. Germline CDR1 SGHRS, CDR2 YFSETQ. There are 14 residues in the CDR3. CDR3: CASSFSPGGETQYF. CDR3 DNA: TGCGCCAGCAGCTTTTCTCCAGGCGGAGAGACCCAGTACTTC.

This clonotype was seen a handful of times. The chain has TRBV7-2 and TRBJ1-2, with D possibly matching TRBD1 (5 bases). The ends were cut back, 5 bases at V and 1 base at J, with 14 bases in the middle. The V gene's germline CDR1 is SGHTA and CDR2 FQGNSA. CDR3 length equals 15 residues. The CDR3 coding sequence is TGTGCCAGCAGCACTCGACAGATACTTAACTATGGCTACACCTTC. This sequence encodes CASSTRQILNYGYTF.

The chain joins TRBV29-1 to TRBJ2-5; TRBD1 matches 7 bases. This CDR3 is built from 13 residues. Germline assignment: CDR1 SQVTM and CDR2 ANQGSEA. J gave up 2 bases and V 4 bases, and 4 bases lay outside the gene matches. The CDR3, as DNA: TGCAGCGTTGCAGGGACAGTACAAGAGACCCAGTACTTC. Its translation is CSVAGTVQETQYF.